This passage covers 27 T cell receptor beta chains from one sample sequenced in a study of cytomegalovirus exposure and HLA in healthy donors. The PCR had 60 Vbeta and 13 Jbeta primers. Profiling relied on immunoSEQ multiplex PCR, and the TCRdb table lists in-frame clones only, not all of them. There are roughly 110,000 clones in the sample; under 80% occur only once, and around 6.4% lies in the top ten. Source material: PBMCs. These receptors all stem from a woman in her forties or fifties in good health and CMV-seropositive.

The table lists this clone with many counts. The chain has TRBV29-1 and TRBJ1-2, with TRBD1 identical over 8 bases. Germline V gene data show CDR1 as SQVTM and CDR2 as ANQGSEA. V shed 1 base and J 3 bases; nucleotides not matched to a gene: 1. The length of the CDR3 is 13 residues. This CDR3 is CSVEGRGHYGYTF. Written as DNA, the CDR3 is TGCAGCGTTGAAGGCAGGGGGCACTATGGCTACACCTTC.

This clone was counted once. This chain links TRBV7-3 with TRBJ1-1; D is possibly TRBD1 (5 bases). The CDR3 loop spans 13 amino acids. Per germline, CDR1 SGHTA and CDR2 FQGTGA. Trimming cost V 5 bases and J 4 bases, with 11 bases left between them. This CDR3 is CASSPGQGTEAFF. CDR3 in DNA: TGTGCCAGCAGCCCAGGGCAGGGCACTGAAGCTTTCTTT.

The V call is TRBV5-5, the J call TRBJ2-2; 9 bases fit TRBD1. Germline values: CDR1 SGHKS, CDR2 YYEKEE (reference sequence). V gave up 4 bases and J gave up 2 bases; unmatched junction bases: 6. The CDR3 contains 16 residues. The CDR3 region is CASSTGQGLNTGELFF. CDR3 DNA sequence: TGTGCCAGCAGCACTGGACAGGGGCTTAACACCGGGGAGCTGTTTTTT.

This chain links TRBV5-1 with TRBJ1-4; 7 nucleotides line up with TRBD1. Trimming took 5 bases from V and 4 from J; bases not matched to a gene: 11. Per germline, CDR1 SGHRS and CDR2 YFSETQ. CDR3 size: 16 residues. The CDR3 protein is CASSTDRFRDNEKLFF. CDR3 nucleotides: TGCGCCAGCAGTACGGACAGGTTTCGGGATAATGAAAAACTGTTTTTT.

V usage is TRBV5-4 and J usage is TRBJ2-1, with TRBD2 matching 7 bases. J gave up 4 bases and V 4 bases, and 8 bases lay outside the gene matches. From germline, CDR1 is SGHNT and CDR2 YYREEE (reference sequence). The CDR3 has 15 residues. DNA of the CDR3: TGTGCCAGCAGCCCTTGGACCGGGGGGTACAATGAGCAGTTCTTC. This codes for CASSPWTGGYNEQFF.

The V call is TRBV29-1, the J call TRBJ2-3; 7 bases line up with TRBD1. Trimming at V came to 2 bases and at J to 1 base, leaving 6 bases not matched to a gene. The CDR3 is made up of 15 amino acids. Per germline, CDR1 SQVTM and CDR2 ANQGSEA. The CDR3 is CSVERTGLGTDTQYF. CDR3 bases: TGCAGCGTTGAACGGACAGGTTTGGGCACAGATACGCAGTATTTT.

The chain has TRBV28 and TRBJ2-7, with D maybe TRBD1 (6 bases). Between the trimmed V and J ends, which lost 3 bases and 2 bases, there was a span of 23 bases. This CDR3 has 18 amino acids. Germline CDR1 reads MDHEN; CDR2 reads SYDVKM. CDR3 bases: TGTGCCAGCAGTTTTCCGCCCGTAACAGGGATTCGACCCTACGAGCAGTACTTC. Translating it yields CASSFPPVTGIRPYEQYF.

This sequence joins TRBV11-2 and TRBJ2-2; D not certain. Germline V lookup: CDR1 SGHAT, CDR2 FQNNGV. This CDR3 comprises 15 residues. Trimming removed 1 base at V and 2 bases at J, with 8 bases between. CDR3 coding DNA: TGTGCCAGCAGCTTAGGGCCGTTTAACACCGGGGAGCTGTTTTTT. Its translation is CASSLGPFNTGELFF.

Details on this clone: The sample has other DNA sequences that encode this CDR3 too. V is TRBV2 and J is TRBJ1-5, with 7 nucleotides matching TRBD1. The CDR3 contains 14 residues. The V segment lost 9 bases and the J segment 2 bases; nucleotides outside the gene matches: 7. Germline CDR1 SNHLY, CDR2 FYNNEI. The CDR3 nucleotides are TGTGCCAGTTCCAGGGACAGAGGCAATCAGCCCCAGCATTTT. This gives the protein CASSRDRGNQPQHF.

The chain employs TRBV30 and TRBJ1-1; D unresolved. This CDR3 spans 11 amino acids. With 4 bases removed from V and 10 bases from J, the gap between germline ends came to 13 bases. Germline V CDR1 and CDR2: GTSNPN, SVGIG (reference sequence). DNA for the CDR3: TGTGCCTGGAAGGACCGGGAGATAGCTTTCTTT. Its translation: CAWKDREIAFF.

This clone was observed a handful of times. The V call is TRBV28, the J call TRBJ1-1, with 10 positions matching TRBD1. The CDR3 contains 15 residues. Per germline, CDR1 MDHEN and CDR2 SYDVKM. After removal of 4 bases from V and 4 bases from J, the junction contained 6 bases not matched to a gene. The CDR3 loop is CASSSGQGIGTEAFF. CDR3 coding DNA: TGTGCCAGCAGTTCGGGACAGGGGATAGGCACTGAAGCTTTCTTT. Full variable domain (outside the CDR3, taken from reference TRBV28 and TRBJ1-1): DVKVTQSSRYLVKRTGEKVFLECVQDMDHENMFWYRQDPGLGLRLIYFSYDVKMKEKGDIPEGYSVSREKKERFSLILESASTNQTSMYLCASSSGQGIGTEAFFGQGTRLTVV.

This chain joins TRBV7-9 and TRBJ2-7; D unclear. Germline values: CDR1 SEHNR, CDR2 FQNEAQ (reference sequence). V was pared by 3 bases and J by 3 bases, with 6 bases between. This CDR3 spans 12 amino acids. CDR3 nucleotides: TGTGCCAGCAGCTTCCTACTCTACGAGCAGTACTTC. This translates into CASSFLLYEQYF.

J is TRBJ2-1 and V is TRBV7-6, with a possible D match to TRBD1 (6 bases). The CDR3 covers 17 residues. Deletions cut 6 bases from V and 8 bases from J, with 26 bases between. Germline-derived CDR1 and CDR2 are SGHVS and FNYEAQ. CDR3 sequence reads: CASSKRTAPEGWDEQFF. The CDR3 coding sequence is TGTGCCAGCAGTAAAAGGACAGCCCCCGAGGGATGGGATGAGCAGTTCTTC.

The chain is built from TRBV19 and TRBJ2-2; D is perhaps TRBD1 (6 bases). Per germline, CDR1 LNHDA and CDR2 SQIVND (reference sequence). The ends were cut back, 5 bases at V and 0 bases at J, with 19 bases in the middle. This CDR3 spans 18 amino acids. The CDR3 DNA follows: TGTGCCAGTAGTCTATGGGTTGTGACAGGAGCGAACACCGGGGAGCTGTTTTTT. This encodes CASSLWVVTGANTGELFF.

This chain uses TRBV6-1 with TRBJ1-2, with 7 bases lining up with TRBD1. Looked up from germline, CDR1 is MNHNS and CDR2 is SASEGT. Losses at the gene ends were 3 bases for V and 2 bases for J; bases not matched to a gene: 12. The CDR3 totals 17 residues. CDR3 nucleotide sequence: TGTGCCAGCAGTGAGCCTGCGACAGGGTATCCGAACTATGGCTACACCTTC. Translated, it gives CASSEPATGYPNYGYTF.

The chain couples TRBV5-1 to TRBJ2-1; D remains ambiguous. CDR3 length: 12 residues. The V and J ends lost 0 bases and 13 bases respectively, with 11 bases between them. Germline CDR1 reads SGHRS; CDR2 reads YFSETQ. Here the CDR3 reads CASSLDQLLQFF. The CDR3 DNA is TGCGCCAGCAGCTTGGACCAACTTCTCCAGTTCTTC.

The gene calls are TRBV27 and TRBJ1-3; D unclear. This CDR3 contains 15 residues. V lost 5 bases to trimming and J lost 2 bases, with 13 bases between them. Germline values: CDR1 MNHEY, CDR2 SMNVEV (reference sequence). The CDR3: CASSRGFSAGNTIYF. The CDR3, as DNA: TGTGCCAGCAGTCGAGGGTTTAGCGCTGGAAACACCATATATTTT.

The chain joins TRBV9 to TRBJ1-2, with TRBD1 matching 10 bases. After removal of 3 bases from V and 8 bases from J, the junction contained 10 bases not matched to a gene. The germline CDR1 and CDR2 sequences are SGDLS and YYNGEE. The CDR3 contains 15 residues. The CDR3 loop is CASSGQGASFRGYTF. DNA of the CDR3: TGTGCCAGCAGCGGACAGGGGGCGAGTTTTCGCGGCTACACCTTC.

The chain couples TRBV5-4 to TRBJ2-3, with D tentatively TRBD2 (6 bases). This CDR3 is built from 15 residues. Per the germline V gene, CDR1 is SGHNT and CDR2 is YYREEE (reference sequence). V dropped 4 bases and J dropped 2 bases, with 14 bases sitting between them. In DNA, the CDR3 is TGTGCCAGCAGCGCCGGAGGGGCTTTCACAGATACGCAGTATTTT. Its protein is CASSAGGAFTDTQYF.

This chain connects TRBV9 to TRBJ2-3; D perhaps matches TRBD1 (6 bases). The CDR3 has 13 residues. Germline-derived CDR1 and CDR2 are SGDLS and YYNGEE. The V end lost 4 bases, the J end lost 9 bases, and 15 bases lay between the germline ends. CDR3 sequence reads: CASSPRDTSTQYF. The CDR3 DNA follows: TGTGCCAGCAGCCCGAGGGACACGTCGACGCAGTATTTT.

The J gene is TRBJ2-5, the V gene TRBV5-5, with TRBD2 matching 9 bases. The trim removed 4 bases at V and 5 bases at J, leaving 6 bases unmatched. The CDR3 spans 14 residues. Germline V lookup: CDR1 SGHKS, CDR2 YYEKEE (reference sequence). CDR3 sequence (DNA): TGTGCCAGCAGCCCTAGCGGGGTAGGGGAGACCCAGTACTTC. Translating gives CASSPSGVGETQYF.

The chain recombines TRBV19 with TRBJ1-1; D gene ambiguous. The CDR3 contains 13 residues. Trimming removed 3 bases at V and 4 bases at J, with 9 bases between. CDR1 and CDR2 (germline): LNHDA, SQIVND (reference sequence). CDR3 amino acids: CASSMMEGTEAFF. DNA of the CDR3: TGTGCCAGTAGTATGATGGAGGGCACTGAAGCTTTCTTT.

The sample holds a few counts of this clone. The chain recombines TRBV5-1 with TRBJ1-6; TRBD1 aligns across 9 bases. CDR3 length: 15 amino acids. The V and J ends lost 6 bases and 9 bases, in that order; junction bases with no gene match: 10. Germline values: CDR1 SGHRS, CDR2 YFSETQ. For the CDR3, the DNA is TGCGCCAGCAAGTCGGGACAGGGCGTAAGTTCACCCCTCCACTTT. Its protein is CASKSGQGVSSPLHF.

The rearrangement uses TRBV27 and TRBJ2-2, with D unresolved. V gave up 5 bases and J gave up 6 bases, with 16 bases separating them. The CDR3 spans 15 residues. Germline CDR1 reads MNHEY; CDR2 reads SMNVEV (reference sequence). CDR3 sequence: CASSAEVGDSGELFF. Here the CDR3 DNA reads TGTGCCAGCAGTGCTGAGGTCGGTGACTCCGGGGAGCTGTTTTTT.

The DNA for the CDR3 is TGTGCCAGCAACTTACAGTTTTACGAGCAGTACTTC. Its protein is CASNLQFYEQYF. The chain has TRBV2 and TRBJ2-5; D is unresolved. The closer fit of TRBJ2-7 to the DNA end suggests the J call may be wrong. This CDR3 is 12 amino acids long. CDR1 is SNHLY, CDR2 FYNNEI, per germline.

V gene TRBV5-1 combines with J gene TRBJ2-1; TRBD2 agrees at 7 bases. CDR1 is SGHRS, CDR2 YFSETQ, per germline. The CDR3 is made up of 16 amino acids. The V and J ends lost 0 bases and 5 bases, in that order; junction bases with no gene match: 8. CDR3 in DNA: TGCGCCAGCAGCTTGGCCCCCCAGCGGGGCAACAATGAGCAGTTCTTC. Its protein is CASSLAPQRGNNEQFF. Together with reference TRBV5-1 and TRBJ2-1, the CDR3 gives the full variable domain: KAGVTQTPRYLIKTRGQQVTLSCSPISGHRSVSWYQQTPGQGLQFLFEYFSETQRNKGNFPGRFSGRQFSNSRSEMNVSTLELGDSALYLCASSLAPQRGNNEQFFGPGTRLTVL.

J is TRBJ2-4 and V is TRBV5-1; tentative D call: TRBD2 (6 bases). V lost 0 bases and J 0 bases, leaving 25 bases between the germline ends. CDR3 length: 21 amino acids. Germline CDR1 reads SGHRS; CDR2 reads YFSETQ. In nucleotides, the CDR3 is TGCGCCAGCAGCTTGGCCTTGACGGAGATCAAGGAGGGACTAGCCAAAAACATTCAGTACTTC. Translation: CASSLALTEIKEGLAKNIQYF.